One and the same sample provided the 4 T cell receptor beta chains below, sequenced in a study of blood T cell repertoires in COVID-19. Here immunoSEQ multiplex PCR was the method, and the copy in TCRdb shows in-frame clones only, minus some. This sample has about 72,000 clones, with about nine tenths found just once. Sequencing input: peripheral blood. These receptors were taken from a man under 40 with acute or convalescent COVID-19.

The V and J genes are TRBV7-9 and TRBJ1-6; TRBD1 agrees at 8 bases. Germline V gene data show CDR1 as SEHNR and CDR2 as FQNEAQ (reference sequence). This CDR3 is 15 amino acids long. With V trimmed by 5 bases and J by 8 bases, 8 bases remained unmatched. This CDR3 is CASSHRQGPDSPLHF. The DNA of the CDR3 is TGTGCCAGCAGCCACCGACAGGGGCCGGATTCACCCCTCCACTTT.

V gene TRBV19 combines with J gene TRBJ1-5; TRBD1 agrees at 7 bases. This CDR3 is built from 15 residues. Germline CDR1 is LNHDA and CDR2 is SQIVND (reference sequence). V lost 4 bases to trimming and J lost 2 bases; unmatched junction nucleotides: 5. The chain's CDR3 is CASSTIQGGNQPQHF. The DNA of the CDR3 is TGTGCCAGTAGTACTATTCAGGGGGGCAATCAGCCCCAGCATTTT.

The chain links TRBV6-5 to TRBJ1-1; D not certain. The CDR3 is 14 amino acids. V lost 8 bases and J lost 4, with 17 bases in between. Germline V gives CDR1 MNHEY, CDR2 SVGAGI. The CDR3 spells CASLTDLESTEAFF. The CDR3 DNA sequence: TGTGCCAGCCTAACGGATCTGGAGAGCACTGAAGCTTTCTTT.

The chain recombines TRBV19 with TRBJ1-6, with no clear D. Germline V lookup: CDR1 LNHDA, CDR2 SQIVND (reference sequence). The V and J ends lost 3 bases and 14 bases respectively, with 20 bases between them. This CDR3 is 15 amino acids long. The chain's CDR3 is CASSIMYGLDSTLHF. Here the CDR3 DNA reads TGTGCCAGTAGTATTATGTACGGACTTGATTCCACCCTCCACTTT. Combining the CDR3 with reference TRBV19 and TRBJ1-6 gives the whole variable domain DGGITQSPKYLFRKEGQNVTLSCEQNLNHDAMYWYRQDPGQGLRLIYYSQIVNDFQKGDIAEGYSVSREKKESFPLTVTSAQKNPTAFYLCASSIMYGLDSTLHFGNGTRLTVT.